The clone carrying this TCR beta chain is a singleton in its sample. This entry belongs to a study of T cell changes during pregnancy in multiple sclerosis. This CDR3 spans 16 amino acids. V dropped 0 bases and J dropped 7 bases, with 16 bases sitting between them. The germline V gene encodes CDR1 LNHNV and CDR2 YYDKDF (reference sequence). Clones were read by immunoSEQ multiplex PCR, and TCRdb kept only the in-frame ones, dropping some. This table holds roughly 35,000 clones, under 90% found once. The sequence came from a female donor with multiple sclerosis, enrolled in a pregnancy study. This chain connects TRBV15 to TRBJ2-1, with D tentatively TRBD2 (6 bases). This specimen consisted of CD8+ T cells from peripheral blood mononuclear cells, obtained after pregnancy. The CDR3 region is CATSRDPPGGRNEQFF. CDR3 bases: TGTGCCACCAGCAGAGACCCCCCTGGGGGGAGGAATGAGCAGTTCTTC.